What follows describes a single TCR beta chain. The CDR3 is 15 amino acids. Germline V CDR1 and CDR2: MDHEN, SYDVKM. Deletions cut 8 bases from V and 2 bases from J, with 18 bases between. This entry is derived from a study of blood T cell repertoires in COVID-19. Profiling relied on immunoSEQ multiplex PCR, and the TCRdb table lists in-frame clones only, not all of them. The profile shows 400,000 or so clones, roughly 90% of them singletons. This sequence was found in a woman aged 40 to 50 with COVID-19, enrolled during active disease. The chain carries TRBV28 and TRBJ1-1; D is uncertain. Sequenced material: peripheral blood. CDR3 DNA sequence: TGTGCCAGCCGAGAGGCCTCTTACCTAAACACTGAAGCTTTCTTT. Amino acid sequence: CASREASYLNTEAFF.